These T cell receptor beta chains were read from a single sample in a study of CXCR3-negative and CXCR3-positive naive CD8 T cells. For each CDR3 protein, TCRdb gives one entry from its re-call of the 5' RACE reads, without DNA. Its listing shows more than 75,000 distinct CDR3 sequences. Source material: naive CXCR3+ CD8+ T cells from blood. The source is a human donor in good health. Some clones in this sample may be carry-over from other donors' samples. The CDR3 runs from the conserved cysteine through the conserved F or W. Fields, in order: V gene, J gene, CDR3 protein.

V gene: TRBV20-1
J gene: TRBJ2-1
CDR3 protein: CSARTSGEPEQFF

V gene: TRBV5-1
J gene: TRBJ2-7
CDR3 protein: CASSWEDPAYEQYF

V gene: TRBV12-2
J gene: TRBJ2-1
CDR3 protein: CASRLGTSGGAYNEQFF

V gene: TRBV7-2
J gene: TRBJ1-2
CDR3 protein: CASSSPIGADGYTF

V gene: TRBV7-9
J gene: TRBJ2-5
CDR3 protein: CASSLVVETQYF

V gene: TRBV21-1
J gene: TRBJ2-3
CDR3 protein: CASSTPWGDTQYF

V gene: TRBV28
J gene: TRBJ2-1
CDR3 protein: CASQSRAADYEQFF

V gene: TRBV7-9
J gene: TRBJ2-7
CDR3 protein: CASSLLTGGDSYEQYF

V gene: TRBV5-1
J gene: TRBJ1-5
CDR3 protein: CASSKGMGSNQPQHF

V gene: TRBV27
J gene: TRBJ2-7
CDR3 protein: CASSLSNLREQYF

V gene: TRBV13
J gene: TRBJ2-3
CDR3 protein: CASSTRTGSAADTQYF

V gene: TRBV19
J gene: TRBJ2-5
CDR3 protein: CASSTGLAEETQYF

V gene: TRBV7-9
J gene: TRBJ1-5
CDR3 protein: CASSPQTGGDQPQHF

V gene: TRBV28
J gene: TRBJ2-7
CDR3 protein: CASSLSNGPSSYEQYF

V gene: TRBV6-5
J gene: TRBJ2-7
CDR3 protein: CASSYSDIRGEQYF

V gene: TRBV29-1
J gene: TRBJ2-7
CDR3 protein: CSVVSGDYEQYF

V gene: TRBV28
J gene: TRBJ2-7
CDR3 protein: CAGGRTNVYEQYF

V gene: TRBV14
J gene: TRBJ2-7
CDR3 protein: CASSQSAVPYEQYF

V gene: TRBV20-1
J gene: TRBJ2-1
CDR3 protein: CSAEGLAPYNEQFF

V gene: TRBV6-2/TRBV6-3
J gene: TRBJ2-5
CDR3 protein: CASSYGFRETQYF

V gene: TRBV12-3/TRBV12-4
J gene: TRBJ2-7
CDR3 protein: CASSLGLAVYEQYF

V gene: TRBV27
J gene: TRBJ2-7
CDR3 protein: CASSLSGTGYEQYF

V gene: TRBV12-3/TRBV12-4
J gene: TRBJ1-4
CDR3 protein: CASSFQAASEKLFF

V gene: TRBV30
J gene: TRBJ2-1
CDR3 protein: CAWYFAAGSYNEQFF

V gene: TRBV6-2/TRBV6-3
J gene: TRBJ2-1
CDR3 protein: CASSSGTSDEQFF

V gene: TRBV28
J gene: TRBJ2-3
CDR3 protein: CASSFERDLGGPDTQYF

V gene: TRBV11-2
J gene: TRBJ2-3
CDR3 protein: CASSFTSGPSGDTDTQYF

V gene: TRBV21-1
J gene: TRBJ1-1
CDR3 protein: CASSSKRKWAFF

V gene: TRBV18
J gene: TRBJ2-7
CDR3 protein: CASSPDRSHSYEQYF

V gene: TRBV27
J gene: TRBJ2-1
CDR3 protein: CASTREGGDEQFF

V gene: TRBV2
J gene: TRBJ1-5
CDR3 protein: CASSVIGNQPQHF

V gene: TRBV28
J gene: TRBJ2-7
CDR3 protein: CASRGQGDLYEQYF